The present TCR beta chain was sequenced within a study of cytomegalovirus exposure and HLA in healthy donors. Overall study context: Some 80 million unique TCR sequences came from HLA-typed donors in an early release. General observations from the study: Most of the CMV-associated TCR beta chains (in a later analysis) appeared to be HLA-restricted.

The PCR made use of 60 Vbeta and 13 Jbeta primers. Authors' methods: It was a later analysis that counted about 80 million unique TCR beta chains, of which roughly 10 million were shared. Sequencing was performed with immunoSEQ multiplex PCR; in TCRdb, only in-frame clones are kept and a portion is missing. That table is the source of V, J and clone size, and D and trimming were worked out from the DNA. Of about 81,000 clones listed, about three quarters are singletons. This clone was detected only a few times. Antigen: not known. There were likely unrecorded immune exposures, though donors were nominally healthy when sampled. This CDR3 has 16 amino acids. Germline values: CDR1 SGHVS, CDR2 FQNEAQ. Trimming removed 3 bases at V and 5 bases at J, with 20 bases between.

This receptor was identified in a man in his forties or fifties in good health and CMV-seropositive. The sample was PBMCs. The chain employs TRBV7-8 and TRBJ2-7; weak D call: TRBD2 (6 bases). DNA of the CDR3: TGTGCCAGCAGCTTTGTATTTTCTTCGGGAGTCCACGAGCAGTACTTC. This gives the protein CASSFVFSSGVHEQYF.